Below, 24 T cell receptor beta chains from the same sample are listed, as sequenced in a study of beta chain features in type 1 diabetes. The whole isolated RNA underwent reverse transcription, so sequencing captured expressed TCRB transcripts. Method: immunoSEQ multiplex PCR; TCRdb's copy keeps in-frame clones and lacks some. The table lists about 900,000 clones, 15% to 20% of them singletons. Source material: naive CD4+ T cells from blood. The receptors derive from a woman between 18 and 29 years old in good health.

The chain recombines TRBV28 with TRBJ1-1; 9 positions agree with TRBD1. With V trimmed by 5 bases and J by 1 base, 11 bases remained unmatched. Germline V CDR1 and CDR2: MDHEN, SYDVKM. This CDR3 is built from 17 residues. CDR3 bases: TGTGCCAGCAGTCCTCCGGGACAGGGTCCCCGGAACACTGAAGCTTTCTTT. Its translation is CASSPPGQGPRNTEAFF.

This clone appeared a few times. The chain is built from TRBV7-3 and TRBJ2-1; 7 bases agree with TRBD2. Looked up from germline, CDR1 is SGHTA and CDR2 is FQGTGA. Losses at the gene ends were 2 bases for V and 7 bases for J; bases not matched to a gene: 8. The length of the CDR3 is 15 residues. The CDR3 spells CASSLGGRDRNEQFF. The CDR3 DNA reads TGTGCCAGCAGCTTAGGCGGGAGAGATAGGAATGAGCAGTTCTTC.

This chain connects TRBV5-4 to TRBJ2-7, with D perhaps matching TRBD2 (6 bases). The CDR3 spans 14 residues. V lost 2 bases, J lost 0 bases, and 9 bases lay in between. Germline assignment: CDR1 SGHNT and CDR2 YYREEE (reference sequence). The DNA of the CDR3 is TGTGCCAGCAGCTTTGGCGGGGACTCCTACGAGCAGTACTTC. Amino acids: CASSFGGDSYEQYF.

This rearrangement joins TRBV7-9 to TRBJ2-3; D may be TRBD1 (6 bases). Trimming shortened V by 5 bases and J by 6 bases, and 27 bases separated the two germline ends. CDR1 SEHNR and CDR2 FQNEAQ come from the germline V gene (reference sequence). The CDR3 has 18 amino acids. CDR3 DNA: TGTGCCAGCAGCCCTACGTACCTCGGACAGCAAAGAGCGGATACGCAGTATTTT. Encoded protein: CASSPTYLGQQRADTQYF.

Worth noting for this clone: This CDR3 is also generated by other DNA sequences in the sample. The chain uses TRBV7-3 and TRBJ2-1, with unresolved D. Trimming left V 2 bases short and J 2 bases short, with 7 bases between. Germline values: CDR1 SGHTA, CDR2 FQGTGA. The CDR3 spans 14 residues. The CDR3 sequence: CASSLGGPYNEQFF. DNA of the CDR3: TGTGCCAGCAGCTTAGGCGGACCCTACAATGAGCAGTTCTTC.

The chain is built from TRBV15 and TRBJ1-1, with unresolved D. This CDR3 has 12 amino acids. The V gene lost 4 bases and the J gene lost 5 bases, with 8 bases spanning the gap. CDR1 and CDR2 from the germline V gene are LNHNV and YYDKDF (reference sequence). The CDR3 DNA is TGTGCCACCAGCACTACAGTAACTGAAGCTTTCTTT. It yields the protein CATSTTVTEAFF.

This clone was counted a few times. J is TRBJ2-7 and V is TRBV4-3; possible D gene TRBD1, 8 bases. The CDR3 is made up of 16 amino acids. Trimming removed 4 bases at V and 5 bases at J, with 21 bases between. Germline V lookup: CDR1 LGHNA, CDR2 YSLEER. Here the CDR3 DNA reads TGCGCCAGCAGCCCAGGACGACGGACAGGGAGGGACGAGCAGTACTTC. Its protein is CASSPGRRTGRDEQYF.

The sample holds a few counts of this clone. V is TRBV7-3 and J is TRBJ1-1; no definite D call. This CDR3 is built from 14 residues. The V gene's germline CDR1 is SGHTA and CDR2 FQGTGA. The V and J ends lost 6 bases and 6 bases respectively, with 17 bases between them. For the CDR3, the DNA is TGTGCCAGCAGGGGGTCAATAACATCGGCTGAAGCTTTCTTT. Translating it yields CASRGSITSAEAFF. Variable domain in full (rest from reference TRBV7-3 and TRBJ1-1): GAGVSQTPSNKVTEKGKYVELRCDPISGHTALYWYRQSLGQGPEFLIYFQGTGAADDSGLPNDRFFAVRPEGSVSTLKIQRTERGDSAVYLCASRGSITSAEAFFGQGTRLTVV.

This clone has only a few counts. The chain joins TRBV28 to TRBJ2-7; D uncertain. CDR1 is MDHEN, CDR2 SYDVKM, per germline. V lost 2 bases and J 6 bases, leaving 8 bases between the germline ends. The CDR3 runs 12 residues. CDR3 region: CASSLIVREQYF. The CDR3 bases are TGTGCCAGCAGTTTAATAGTCCGCGAGCAGTACTTC.

This sequence joins TRBV5-6 and TRBJ2-5, with 7 bases identical to TRBD2. The CDR3 totals 14 residues. The germline gives CDR1 SGHDT, CDR2 YYEEEE. J was trimmed by 0 bases and V by 8 bases; bases with no gene match: 7. For the CDR3, the DNA is TGTGCCAGTAGAGCGGGGCCGTACCAAGAGACCCAGTACTTC. It is translated as CASRAGPYQETQYF.

The rearrangement uses TRBV28 and TRBJ2-5; D unresolved. Per the germline V gene, CDR1 is MDHEN and CDR2 is SYDVKM. The CDR3 is made up of 13 amino acids. Trimming removed 1 base from V and 3 bases from J, with 6 bases in between. CDR3 nucleotides: TGTGCCAGCAGTTTATACAAGGAAGAGACCCAGTACTTC. It codes for CASSLYKEETQYF.

The chain joins TRBV7-2 to TRBJ1-4, with 7 bases matching TRBD1. The V and J ends lost 5 bases and 8 bases, in that order; junction bases with no gene match: 11. The CDR3 is 15 amino acids. Germline CDR1 is SGHTA and CDR2 is FQGNSA. CDR3 sequence: CASSRGIGGGEKLFF. The CDR3 bases are TGTGCCAGCAGCCGTGGTATAGGAGGGGGCGAAAAACTGTTTTTT.

This clone was seen a handful of times. The chain uses TRBV19 and TRBJ1-4; D is ambiguous. The germline gives CDR1 LNHDA, CDR2 SQIVND (reference sequence). Trimming pared 4 bases from V and 5 bases from J, leaving 11 bases between. This CDR3 region has 14 residues. CDR3 amino acids: CASSTSQPNEKLFF. The CDR3 DNA is TGTGCCAGTAGTACCAGCCAGCCAAATGAAAAACTGTTTTTT. The full variable domain, its missing parts supplied by reference TRBV19 and TRBJ1-4, is DGGITQSPKYLFRKEGQNVTLSCEQNLNHDAMYWYRQDPGQGLRLIYYSQIVNDFQKGDIAEGYSVSREKKESFPLTVTSAQKNPTAFYLCASSTSQPNEKLFFGSGTQLSVL.

This clone occurred a few times. V is TRBV7-9 and J is TRBJ2-3; TRBD2 might be the D (6 bases). The CDR3 is 15 residues long. The germline V and J ends were trimmed by 2 bases and 2 bases, with 11 bases remaining between them. Per the germline V gene, CDR1 is SEHNR and CDR2 is FQNEAQ (reference sequence). In nucleotides, the CDR3 is TGTGCCAGCAGCTTACTGGGACTTACCACAGATACGCAGTATTTT. It specifies CASSLLGLTTDTQYF.

This clone has a handful of counts. The chain links TRBV6-1 to TRBJ2-2, with D perhaps being TRBD1 or TRBD2 (5 bases each). The CDR3 consists of 16 residues. With 3 bases removed from V and 4 bases from J, the gap between germline ends came to 15 bases. In germline, CDR1 is MNHNS, CDR2 SASEGT. The CDR3 region is CASSEGWGYGTGELFF. The CDR3 DNA sequence: TGTGCCAGCAGTGAGGGTTGGGGGTATGGCACCGGGGAGCTGTTTTTT.

This chain joins TRBV4-2 and TRBJ2-7; 10 nucleotides agree with TRBD2. The trim removed 4 bases at V and 6 bases at J, leaving 9 bases unmatched. The length of the CDR3 is 15 residues. Germline-derived CDR1 and CDR2 are LGHNA and YNFKEQ. The CDR3: CASSRRTSGSIEQYF. As DNA, the CDR3 is TGTGCCAGCAGCCGCAGGACTAGCGGATCAATCGAGCAGTACTTC.

CDR3 nucleotides: TGCGGAAGCCGGGACAGCCAAGGGAACTATGGCTACACCTTC. Its translation is CGSRDSQGNYGYTF. The chain combines TRBV5-1 with TRBJ1-2; 7 bases align to TRBD1. CDR1 SGHRS and CDR2 YFSETQ come from the germline V gene. This CDR3 comprises 14 residues.

This clone was observed a few times. V is TRBV2 and J is TRBJ2-5; 14 nucleotides align to TRBD2. The CDR3 is 16 residues long. V trimming: 2 bases; J trimming: 10 bases; junction bases outside the gene matches: 9. The V gene's germline CDR1 is SNHLY and CDR2 FYNNEI. The DNA for the CDR3 is TGTGCCAGCAGTGAAAATATGGGACTAGCGGGAGTCGTCCAGTACTTC. Its translation is CASSENMGLAGVVQYF.

Only a few counts were recorded for this clone. This chain links TRBV7-3 with TRBJ2-2; either TRBD1 or TRBD2 may fit D (5 bases each). V was pared by 6 bases and J by 4 bases, with 15 bases between. CDR3 length: 15 residues. CDR1 and CDR2 (germline): SGHTA, FQGTGA. In nucleotides, the CDR3 is TGTGCCAGCAGGACTCCGGGACGTCTCACCGGGGAGCTGTTTTTT. Translation: CASRTPGRLTGELFF.

In this sample, this clone turned up a few times. Other DNA sequences in this sample translate to the same CDR3. This chain connects TRBV7-9 to TRBJ1-2; the D is unclear. Trimming left V 5 bases short and J 5 bases short, with 12 bases between. Germline V gives CDR1 SEHNR, CDR2 FQNEAQ (reference sequence). This CDR3 contains 13 residues. In nucleotides, the CDR3 is TGTGCCAGCAGCCTGGCAGGAAATTATGGCTACACCTTC. This gives the protein CASSLAGNYGYTF.

This clone has just a few counts. The chain carries TRBV7-9 and TRBJ1-3, with a tentative D call TRBD1 (5 bases). Germline loops: CDR1 SEHNR, CDR2 FQNEAQ (reference sequence). The CDR3 is 15 amino acids. Trimming removed 5 bases from V and 0 bases from J, with 11 bases in between. The CDR3 sequence: CASSPGLNSGNTIYF. The CDR3 DNA is TGTGCCAGCAGCCCGGGACTGAACTCTGGAAACACCATATATTTT.

The chain couples TRBV18 to TRBJ2-7; 11 positions agree with TRBD1. CDR1 and CDR2 from the germline V gene are KGHSH and LQKENI. The CDR3 totals 15 residues. V lost 6 bases to trimming and J lost 4 bases; unmatched junction nucleotides: 8. The CDR3 spells CASSQPGQGGYEQYF. The CDR3 nucleotides are TGTGCCAGCTCGCAACCGGGACAGGGGGGTTACGAGCAGTACTTC.

This clone occurred a few times. V usage is TRBV30 and J usage is TRBJ1-1; D ambiguous. CDR1 is GTSNPN, CDR2 SVGIG, per germline (reference sequence). Trimming took 2 bases from V and 3 from J, leaving 19 bases between them. This CDR3 contains 16 residues. The CDR3 loop is CAWSYRLRYGDTEAFF. Written as DNA, the CDR3 is TGTGCCTGGAGTTACCGTCTCAGGTACGGGGACACTGAAGCTTTCTTT.

This sequence joins TRBV28 and TRBJ2-7; no clear D gene. Germline V CDR1 and CDR2: MDHEN, SYDVKM. The CDR3 loop spans 15 amino acids. V was trimmed by 2 bases and J by 1 base, leaving 12 bases between them. The CDR3 nucleotides are TGTGCCAGCAGTTTACCCACCAGCTTGTCCTACGAGCAGTACTTC. Its translation is CASSLPTSLSYEQYF.